Sequencing of this TCR beta chain was carried out in a study of response to subunit inactivated influenza vaccine (dated by TCRdb to 2016 to 2018). With regard to the full study: To follow how T cells responded to a trivalent subunit inactivated influenza vaccine, the researchers relied on deep quantitative profiling of the T cell receptor repertoire.

V lost 0 bases and J lost 14 bases; the stretch between them is 14 bases long. CDR1 SGHTA and CDR2 FQGTGA were looked up in the germline V gene. The CDR3 numbers 13 residues from cysteine through phenylalanine. CDR3 DNA only is kept here, 39 bases in frame from base 1. The library was generated by RT-PCR. The sample was run on an Illumina HiSeq 2500. The public sequencing data were trimmed at Q25 with fastp and processed into clonotypes with MiXCR by TCRdb, which kept only in-frame beta chains. Under each unique CDR3 protein, matching rows form one entry showing the most common genes and DNA. Counted in this sample were about 800,000 distinct CDR3 sequences; 21% of them appeared once. The ten largest clones take up about 9.4% of the sample. Of note for this clonotype: The target of this receptor is not known. The record has no base qualities; no much larger clone is one base away.

What the study reported, not specific to this receptor: According to the authors, only a limited number of new T cells may be recruited by each seasonal influenza vaccination.

This chain joins TRBV7-3 to TRBJ1-5; no D segment can be confidently identified. Material: PBMCs from blood, obtained 5 to 6 days after vaccination. This TCR was recovered from a man aged 45-65 years who received an inactivated influenza vaccine. Donor details come from another sample of the same person, matched by shared clones. In nucleotide form, the sequence is TGTGCCAGCAGCTTAACGGTCGCCAGTGGGAAGCATTTT. This translates into CASSLTVASGKHF.